The TCR beta chain under discussion was sequenced for a study of cytomegalovirus exposure and HLA in healthy donors (TCRdb year 2017). With respect to the entire study: According to an earlier analysis of a few hundred of the donors, about 170 million T cells yielded 90 million to 140 million unique TCR beta sequences and about 300 Gb of sequence data. An early release that covered about 640 HLA-typed donors contained around 300 gigabases of sequencing data and 65 million to 100 million unique TCR sequences. Of the approximately 400 genotyped donors, 65% to 90% fell in the genetic ancestry cluster associated with self-reported Caucasian donors. The study was designed to test whether signatures of past pathogen exposure could be identified by cataloging public T cell receptors. Using immunosequencing, the study profiled T cell repertoires from 550 to 750 subjects and related those repertoires to cytomegalovirus serostatus. Besides the first cohort of some 670 subjects, a separate validation cohort made up of over 95 different subjects was used. To predict cytomegalovirus infection status, the study combined high-throughput TCR immunosequencing, statistical association of individual TCRs with disease status, and machine learning. A later analysis re-analyzed previously published TCR beta repertoires from 600 to 850 donors and added high-resolution HLA genotyping to study TCR occurrence patterns. The later analysis used no new phenotypic data to find candidate immune exposures, relying instead on TCR beta sequences and their occurrence across donors. An earlier analysis of approximately 500 of the donors applied high-throughput TCR beta sequencing to assess whether each TCR beta V gene segment acted as functional or pseudogenic. Alongside the repertoire data, information on donor age, sex, ethnicity and CMV serostatus was compiled. A later genetic analysis used genome-wide SNP genotypes for 398 of the 666 donors, treating that subset as a discovery cohort. Every discovery cohort repertoire had been produced on one sequencing platform. Class I and class II HLA loci were covered by the typing at four-digit resolution. Typing coverage differed by locus: A, B, C, DRB1 and DQB1 were typed in about 629-640 donors, DQA1 in 522, DPA1 in 606, and DPB1 in 400 to 480. Roughly 5 DR-DQ haplotypes were handled as single units for association and clustering because linkage in the cohort was strong. Across some 400 genotyped donors of the cohort, an average of about 220,000 unique TCR beta nucleotide sequences per donor were sequenced, and 15% to 20% of those sequences were non-productive.

As concerns this clone: Its antigen specificity is not known. Within one base of it there is no much larger clone, and no base qualities were kept.

Taken from cysteine to phenylalanine, the CDR3 has 16 residues. Of the read, only the CDR3 DNA is kept; its 48 bases are in frame from base 1. V and J are trimmed by 7 bases and 4 bases, and the gene matches miss 12 bases of the junction. The germline V gene supplies CDR1 SNHLY and CDR2 FYNNEI. Overall results and qualifications from the work: The presence/absence analyses assumed that sequencing depth was roughly uniform across donors, and that assumption may not be true. The authors suggested that the approach could potentially be extended to other disease states and immunological phenotypes. A later genetic analysis reported fewer N-insertions in productive TCRs among donors in an Asian-associated ancestry cluster than the roughly 700-donor mean. V-gene and J-gene trimming of TCR beta chains was associated with a missense DCLRE1C variant in a later genetic analysis, and the association was replicated in an independent cohort. Because HLA typing was unavailable for some donors at each locus, only the typed subset was used in association tests. In this cohort, only TCR beta chains were sequenced, and detectable features were limited by the absence of alpha or paired-chain data. According to a later analysis, TCR association rates differed among HLA loci, with DRB1 alleles showing the most associated TCRs and HLA-C alleles showing the fewest. The study gave a list of over 150 TCR beta chains associated with cytomegalovirus. In a later analysis, HLA-associated TCR beta chains showed more clonal expansion and lower generation probabilities than non-associated chains that were equally common. In a later analysis, some 18,000 TCR beta sequences were associated with specific HLA alleles at a false discovery rate of 0.05. Over 15 rarely observed V segments, including chromosome 9 orphons, were excluded from the earlier analysis of about 610 of the donors because counts were too low. The sequencing pipeline was judged likely to have produced a cluster of highly shared sequence variants as a technical artifact. In an earlier analysis of approximately 590 of the donors, most TCR beta V segments appeared in productive rearrangements about 87% or about 30% of the time, broadly matching IMGT annotations. Cytomegalovirus status was reported to be diagnosed by the classifier with high specificity and sensitivity in both the original and validation cohorts. In a later analysis, most CMV-associated TCR beta chains were found to appear HLA-restricted, with HLA associations seemingly driven largely by CMV exposure. Correlated functional status among segregating V segments might reflect linkage disequilibrium, but an unknown experimental factor could not be ruled out. Across donors, most TCR sequences were observed very rarely, whereas some public TCRs were present in many individuals. In a later analysis, several top co-occurrence clusters were reported to appear linked to parvovirus B19, influenza, CMV and Epstein-Barr virus. Assigning TCR associations to individual alleles was difficult when HLA alleles, especially DR and DQ, strongly co-occurred. Because the 87-base-pair reads could not distinguish some IMGT-functional V segments, including TRBV6-2 and TRBV6-3, those segments were excluded. CMV serostatus was the only immune exposure information available for the cohort. In vitro tests confirmed that a few of the cytomegalovirus-associated TCR beta chains recognize cytomegalovirus antigens. A further reported finding was that TCR beta sequences accurately predicted the HLA-A and HLA-B alleles for most subjects in the first cohort.

The cohort was made up of several hundred healthy bone marrow donors. At the time of sampling, every cohort member was nominally healthy, though immune exposures that went unrecorded were likely present. The donor was CMV seronegative and belonged to the group of 352 seronegative cohort members. Each donor provided a peripheral blood sample, and peripheral blood mononuclear cells were used for TCR beta sequencing. Genomic DNA extraction from the blood cell samples was performed with the Qiagen DNeasy Blood Extraction Kit. Library creation used the immunoSEQ multiplex PCR assay. A mixture of 60 forward primers for TCR Vbeta segments and 13 reverse primers for TCR Jbeta segments was used in the multiplex PCR. A multiplex PCR assay on genomic DNA amplified the CDR3 region of rearranged TCR beta genes. The amplified TCR beta libraries were sequenced on the Illumina HiSeq System as 87-base-pair reads. As for how the authors treated the data: A later analysis counted approximately 74 million unique TCR beta chains across the 640 or so repertoires, and some 11 million of these chains were shared by at least two donors. A nearest-neighbor algorithm error-corrected the raw reads and collapsed the reads into unique sequences, merging closely related sequences to remove PCR and sequencing errors. To assign V, D and J gene segments, CDR3 sequences were aligned to IMGT reference sequences. For a sequence to be retained, a match of at least six nucleotides was required to both a V gene segment and a J gene segment. A rearrangement was called productive if the CDR3 had no stop codons and remained in frame with V and J, and every other rearrangement was called non-productive. Following IMGT convention, CDR3 was defined as the stretch from the second conserved V-encoded cysteine up to the conserved J-encoded phenylalanine. In an earlier analysis of 550 to 650 of the donors, sequences lacking an unambiguous match to a single V gene segment were excluded. In an earlier analysis of some 590 of the donors, a V segment was called functional when productive rearrangements were above 56.7%, and segregating when the standard deviation between donors exceeded 5%. A statistical classification framework was built for diagnosing cytomegalovirus status from the catalog of TCR beta chain sequences. In a later analysis, TCR nucleotide sequences were compared against IMGT/GENE-DB human TR gene sequences so that V and J genes could be assigned. In a later analysis, CDR3 sequences and most-parsimonious VDJ recombination scenarios were assigned using the TCRdist pipeline. In a later analysis, each TCR beta chain was defined by its CDR3 amino acid sequence together with its V-gene family, and reads without a unique V-gene family were excluded. To address suspected cross-contamination and a sequencing artifact, a later analysis removed some 620 highly shared, low-generation-probability nucleotide sequences. For each public chain, a later analysis derived a clonal expansion index from normalized ranks of inferred template counts within each repertoire. In a later analysis, generation probabilities were computed using a VDJ recombination model fitted to out-of-frame rearrangements, and the results were checked against IGoR. Hypergeometric tests were used in a later analysis to score TCR-TCR, TCR-HLA and TCR-CMV co-occurrence, with a repertoire-size bias correction applied to the TCR pairs. False discovery rates were estimated in a later analysis by permuting HLA or CMV assignments 20 times. In a later analysis, co-occurring TCRs were grouped using DBSCAN, and TCRdist sequence similarity was added for clustering within HLA-allele-positive subsets. For co-occurrence clustering, repertoires with fewer than 30,000 or more than 120,000 public chains were excluded, along with five repertoires with anomalous nucleotide sharing. TCRdb provides this immuneACCESS table in a form limited to in-frame rearrangements. Some clones are lacking; in checked studies, under half of them reflect an unresolved V gene, and why the rest are absent is not known. The D gene and trimming were derived from the DNA, and the V and J assignments and clone size from that table. Recorded for this sample are roughly 120,000 clones; 55% to 70% of them occurred a single time. Around 2.2% of the sample goes to the ten largest clones.

The sequenced material came from PBMCs. The source is a young woman in good health and CMV-seronegative. The rearranged segments are TRBV2 and TRBJ2-1, with 8 middle bases fitting TRBD2. CDR3 loop: CASIQILAEPYNEQFF. At the DNA level, the sequence is TGTGCCAGCATCCAGATACTAGCGGAACCGTACAATGAGCAGTTCTTC.